Listed below are T cell receptor beta chains from one sample, sequenced in a study of blood T cell repertoires in COVID-19. TCRdb's copy holds only in-frame clones and misses some; the assay was immunoSEQ multiplex PCR. In the table there are tens of thousands of clones, around 92% of which are singletons. Sequenced material: peripheral blood. The receptors shown here come from a man in his forties or fifties with active COVID-19. Each CDR3 is given with its conserved first and last residue. D genes are given only for firm matches. Some rows mark clone size as missing; the rest say once, few, many or name a class of expanded clone.

V gene	D gene	clone size	J gene	CDR3 protein	CDR3 DNA
TRBV7-8	TRBD1	-	TRBJ1-1	CASSKRQKVGTVTEAFF	TGTGCCAGCAGCAAAAGACAGAAGGTCGGGACAGTTACTGAAGCTTTCTTT
TRBV5-1	TRBD2	-	TRBJ2-3	CASSLGARLAEGRWDTQYF	TGCGCCAGCAGCTTAGGGGCAAGACTAGCGGAGGGCAGGTGGGATACGCAGTATTTT
TRBV2	-	-	TRBJ1-5	CASNGQLNIQPQHF	TGTGCCAGCAATGGGCAGCTCAACATTCAGCCCCAGCATTTT
TRBV28	-	-	TRBJ2-7	CASSLLGLNKGPGSYEQYF	TGTGCCAGCAGTTTATTGGGCCTAAACAAGGGTCCAGGGTCCTACGAGCAGTACTTC
TRBV7-2	TRBD1	-	TRBJ2-1	CAGTGTGVNEQFF	TGTGCCGGGACCGGGACAGGGGTTAATGAGCAGTTCTTC
TRBV19	TRBD1	once	TRBJ1-6	CASSAWSGGNSPLHF	TGTGCCAGTAGTGCCTGGTCAGGGGGAAATTCACCCCTCCACTTT
TRBV24-1	-	-	TRBJ2-1	CATSDYGEGPASYNEQFF	TGTGCCACCAGTGATTACGGGGAAGGGCCAGCCTCCTACAATGAGCAGTTCTTC
TRBV5-1	-	-	TRBJ1-1	CASSSTGNTNTEAFF	TGCGCCAGCAGCTCGACCGGGAATACGAACACTGAAGCTTTCTTT
TRBV5-1	TRBD1	-	TRBJ2-5	CASSTGTVPQETQYF	TGCGCCAGCAGCACTGGGACAGTACCCCAAGAGACCCAGTACTTC
TRBV3-1/TRBV3-2	TRBD1	-	TRBJ2-7	CASSQRTGGSEQYF	TGTGCCAGCAGCCAAAGGACAGGGGGCTCCGAGCAGTACTTC
TRBV7-3	TRBD1	-	TRBJ2-2	CASSLTARGRGELFF	TGTGCCAGCAGCTTAACGGCCAGGGGGCGAGGGGAGCTGTTTTTT
TRBV2	-	once	TRBJ2-2	CASSKQNTGELFF	TGTGCCAGCAGCAAGCAGAACACCGGGGAGCTGTTTTTT
TRBV5-8	-	-	TRBJ1-1	CASSYSSPMNTEAFF	TGTGCCAGCAGCTACTCATCGCCGATGAACACTGAAGCTTTCTTT
TRBV18	-	-	TRBJ1-5	CASSPGGNQPQHF	TGTGCCAGCTCCCCGGGGGGTAATCAGCCCCAGCATTTT
TRBV6-5	-	-	TRBJ2-3	CASRTGVRDTQYF	TGTGCCAGCAGGACCGGGGTACGAGATACGCAGTATTTT
TRBV6-5	TRBD1	-	TRBJ2-3	CASSVGQSSTSTQYF	TGTGCCAGCAGCGTGGGACAGTCCTCCACGAGTACGCAGTATTTT
TRBV11-2	TRBD1	-	TRBJ2-1	CASTLSPTGGSDEQFF	TGTGCCAGCACCCTAAGTCCGACAGGGGGCTCGGATGAGCAGTTCTTC
TRBV9	-	-	TRBJ2-5	CASSVGMEETQYF	TGTGCCAGCAGCGTCGGTATGGAAGAGACCCAGTACTTC
TRBV4-2	TRBD2	-	TRBJ2-7	CASSQGQTSGGYYEQYF	TGTGCCAGCAGCCAAGGTCAGACTAGCGGAGGCTACTACGAGCAGTACTTC
TRBV4-1	-	-	TRBJ2-7	CASSQPRTKHTPYEQYF	TGCGCCAGCAGCCAACCCCGGACTAAACACACGCCCTACGAGCAGTACTTC
TRBV11-3	TRBD2	-	TRBJ2-5	CASSGLASGEGETQYF	TGTGCCAGCAGCGGTTTAGCTAGCGGGGAGGGGGAGACCCAGTACTTC
TRBV11-2	TRBD2	-	TRBJ2-3	CASSLRLAGATDTQYF	TGTGCCAGCAGCCTTAGACTAGCGGGGGCCACAGATACGCAGTATTTT
TRBV5-4	TRBD1	once	TRBJ1-1	CASSLPGGVNTEAFF	TGTGCCAGCAGCTTGCCAGGGGGCGTGAACACTGAAGCTTTCTTT
TRBV10-3	-	medium-sized	TRBJ1-3	CAIRDSGNTIYF	TGTGCCATCAGGGACAGCGGAAACACCATATATTTT